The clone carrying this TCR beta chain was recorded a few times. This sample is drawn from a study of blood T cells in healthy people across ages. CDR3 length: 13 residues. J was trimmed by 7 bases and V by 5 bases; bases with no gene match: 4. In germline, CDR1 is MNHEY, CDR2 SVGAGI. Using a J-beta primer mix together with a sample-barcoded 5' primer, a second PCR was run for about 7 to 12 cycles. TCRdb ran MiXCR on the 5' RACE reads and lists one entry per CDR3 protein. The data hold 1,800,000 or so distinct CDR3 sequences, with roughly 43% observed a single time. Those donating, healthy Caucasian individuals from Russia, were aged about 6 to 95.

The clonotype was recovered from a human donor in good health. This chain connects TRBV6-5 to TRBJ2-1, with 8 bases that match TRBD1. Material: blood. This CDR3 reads CASSRQGRNEQFF. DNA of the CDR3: TGTGCCAGCAGTCGACAGGGGAGGAATGAGCAGTTCTTC.